This T cell receptor (beta chain) is drawn from a study of identical twins. Study-wide points: Modelling approaches yielded underestimates of out-of-frame TCR alpha sharing between monozygotic twins. Abundant beta clonotypes from cord blood bore fewer insertions; memory repertoires lacked this pattern. Invariant MAIT and iNKT cells could partly confound zero-insertion analyses.

Only a few counts were recorded for this clonotype. As yet, its antigen is unknown. cDNA carried unique molecular identifiers, and a universal primer site was added by template switching. TCRdb independently ran MiXCR on the 5' RACE reads; one entry per CDR3 protein. There are approximately 190,000 distinct CDR3 sequences in the sample; around 15% occur only once, and 40% to 45% lies in the top ten. V was pared by 3 bases and J by 3 bases, with 6 bases between. The CDR3 is made up of 13 amino acids. CDR1 is LGHDT, CDR2 YNNKEL, per germline (reference sequence). The same sample was also used in a study of T cells expressing NK-cell markers.

The sample consisted of CD8+ T cells sorted from blood. V gene TRBV3-1 combines with J gene TRBJ2-1; D is tentatively TRBD1 or TRBD2 (5 bases each). This sequence originates from a woman in her late teens or twenties in good health. The DNA of the CDR3 is TGTGCCAGCAGCCAGGGGGTCTACAATGAGCAGTTCTTC. Translation gives CASSQGVYNEQFF.